One TCR beta chain is described in this entry. Antigen unknown. Blood got drawn at baseline, again on cycle 4 day 1, and then on cycle 7 day 1. The data are from a study of OX40 agonist ivuxolimab in advanced cancers. Across the study: Checkpoint inhibitors had been given previously to 35% to 50% of patients.

This CDR3 has 14 residues. The V and J ends lost 7 bases and 1 base respectively, with 13 bases between them. CDR1 LNHDA and CDR2 SQIVND come from the germline V gene (reference sequence). Study-wide results and limits: Antigen specificity remained undetermined for the expanded peripheral T cells. Those patients achieving a partial response at 0.1-3.0 mg/kg showed among the lowest clonal expansion.

Sequencing used immunoSEQ multiplex PCR; TCRdb keeps in-frame clones, though not all of them. The repertoire holds 90,000 to 100,000 clones, with nearly 90% as singletons. The V gene is TRBV19, the J gene TRBJ1-1; unclear D gene. The specimen comprised CD4+ or CD8+ T cells sorted from blood, sampled in a trial of the OX40 agonist ivuxolimab. The clonotype comes from an adult with an advanced solid tumor such as melanoma, head and neck, liver or kidney cancer. The CDR3 loop reads CASTLMSGNTEAFF. The CDR3 DNA reads TGTGCCAGTACCCTCATGTCTGGGAACACTGAAGCTTTCTTT.